This T cell receptor beta chain derives from a study of T cells in Graves' hyperthyroidism and ophthalmopathy. General study findings and limits: Ophthalmopathy was model-predicted a median roughly 6.3 months pre-onset.

Using RNA transcripts as the source, TCR beta CDR3 regions were amplified. The TCR CDR3 first-round RT-PCR relied on the HTBI primer set. One entry per CDR3 protein, called by TCRdb with MiXCR from the multiplex PCR reads. The data hold some 490,000 distinct CDR3 sequences, with around a fifth observed a single time. The germline CDR1 and CDR2 sequences are KGHSH and LQKENI. The CDR3 is 14 amino acids. V shed 8 bases, J shed 3 bases, and the junction held 6 bases outside the gene matches. Lactation, pregnancy, other autoimmune disease or uncontrolled infection excluded patients. This clonotype has only a few counts. What it binds is unknown.

V is TRBV18 and J is TRBJ1-4; 7 bases are a match to TRBD1. This receptor was taken from an older woman with Graves' ophthalmopathy. The sequenced sample consisted of blood. CDR3 nucleotides: TGTGCCAGCAGAAGGGACAGATCTAATGAAAAACTGTTTTTT. Protein: CASRRDRSNEKLFF.